These 2 T cell receptor beta chains originate from one sample sequenced in a study of shared T cell receptors in the human thymus. The assay was immunoSEQ multiplex PCR, and TCRdb's table has in-frame clones only and misses some. The sample holds roughly 700,000 clones; roughly 90% are singletons and the top ten take over 0.008%. These data also featured in a second study, about human thymus T cells.

The specimen sequenced was thymocytes. These receptors were taken from a boy younger than two with a congenital heart defect.

V is TRBV6-1 and J is TRBJ2-5, with D possibly TRBD1 on 6 matching bases. V gave up 2 bases and J gave up 2 bases, with 12 bases separating them. This CDR3 spans 15 amino acids. Germline CDR1 reads MNHNS; CDR2 reads SASEGT. The CDR3 is CASSELRDKQETQYF. For the CDR3, the DNA is TGTGCCAGCAGTGAACTCCGGGACAAACAAGAGACCCAGTACTTC.

The J gene is TRBJ2-7, the V gene TRBV4-3, with TRBD2 matching over 10 bases. Germline values: CDR1 LGHNA, CDR2 YSLEER. The CDR3 extends over 16 amino acids. The V segment lost 4 bases and the J segment 2 bases; nucleotides outside the gene matches: 8. This CDR3 is CASSRKTSGKTYEQYF. In DNA form, the CDR3 reads TGCGCCAGCAGCCGAAAAACTAGCGGGAAGACCTACGAGCAGTACTTC.